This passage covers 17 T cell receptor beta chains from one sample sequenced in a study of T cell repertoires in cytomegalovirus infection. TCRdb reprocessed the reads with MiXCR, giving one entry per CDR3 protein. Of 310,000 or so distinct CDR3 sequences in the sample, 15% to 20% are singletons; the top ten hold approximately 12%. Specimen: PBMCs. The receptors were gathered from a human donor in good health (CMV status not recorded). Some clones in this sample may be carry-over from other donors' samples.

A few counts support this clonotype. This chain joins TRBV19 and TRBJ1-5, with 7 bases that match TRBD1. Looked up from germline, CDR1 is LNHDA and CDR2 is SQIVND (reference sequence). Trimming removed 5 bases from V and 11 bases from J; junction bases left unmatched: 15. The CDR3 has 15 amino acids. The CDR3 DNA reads TGTGCCAGTAGTCCCGGGACAGCCCTAGGTGAGGCCCAGCATTTT. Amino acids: CASSPGTALGEAQHF. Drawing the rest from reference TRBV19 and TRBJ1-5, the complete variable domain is DGGITQSPKYLFRKEGQNVTLSCEQNLNHDAMYWYRQDPGQGLRLIYYSQIVNDFQKGDIAEGYSVSREKKESFPLTVTSAQKNPTAFYLCASSPGTALGEAQHFGDGTRLSIL.

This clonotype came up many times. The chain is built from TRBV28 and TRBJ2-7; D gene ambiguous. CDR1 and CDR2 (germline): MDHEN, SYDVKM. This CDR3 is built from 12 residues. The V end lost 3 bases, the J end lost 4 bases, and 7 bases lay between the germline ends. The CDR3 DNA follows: TGTGCCAGCAGTTTGGGAACGTACGAGCAGTACTTC. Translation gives CASSLGTYEQYF. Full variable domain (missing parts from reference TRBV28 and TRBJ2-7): DVKVTQSSRYLVKRTGEKVFLECVQDMDHENMFWYRQDPGLGLRLIYFSYDVKMKEKGDIPEGYSVSREKKERFSLILESASTNQTSMYLCASSLGTYEQYFGPGTRLTVT.

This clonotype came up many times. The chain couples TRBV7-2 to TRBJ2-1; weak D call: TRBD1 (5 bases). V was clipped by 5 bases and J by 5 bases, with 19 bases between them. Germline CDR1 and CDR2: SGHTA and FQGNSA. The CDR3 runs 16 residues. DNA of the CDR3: TGTGCCAGCAGCCAATCCGCAGGGTTCTGGGACAATGAGCAGTTCTTC. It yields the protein CASSQSAGFWDNEQFF.

The CDR3 spells CASSDRGSSYEQYF. CDR3 sequence (DNA): TGTGCCAGCAGTGACAGGGGGAGCTCCTACGAGCAGTACTTC. The chain uses TRBV6-1 and TRBJ2-7; 7 bases are shared with TRBD1. CDR1 is MNHNS and CDR2 is SASEGT in the germline V gene. With V trimmed by 3 bases and J by 0 bases, 2 bases remained unmatched. The length of the CDR3 is 14 residues.

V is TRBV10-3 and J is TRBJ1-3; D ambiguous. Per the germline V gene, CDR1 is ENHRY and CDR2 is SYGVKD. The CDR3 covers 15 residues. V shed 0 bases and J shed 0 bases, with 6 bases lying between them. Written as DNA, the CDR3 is TGTGCCATCAGTGAGTCGGCAGGCTCTGGAAACACCATATATTTT. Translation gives CAISESAGSGNTIYF.

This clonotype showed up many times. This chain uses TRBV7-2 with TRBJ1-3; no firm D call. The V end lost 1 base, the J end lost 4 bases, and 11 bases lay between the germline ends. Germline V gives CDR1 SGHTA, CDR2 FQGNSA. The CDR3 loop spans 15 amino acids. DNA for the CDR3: TGTGCCAGCAGCTTAGTAGTGGCAACCGGAAACACCATATATTTT. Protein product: CASSLVVATGNTIYF.

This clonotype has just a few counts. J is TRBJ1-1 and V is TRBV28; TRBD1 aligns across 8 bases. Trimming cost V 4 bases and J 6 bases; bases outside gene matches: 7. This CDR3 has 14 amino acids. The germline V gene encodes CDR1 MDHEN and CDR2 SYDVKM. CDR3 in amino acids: CASSSLTGVSEAFF. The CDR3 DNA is TGTGCCAGCAGTTCATTGACAGGGGTATCTGAAGCTTTCTTT.

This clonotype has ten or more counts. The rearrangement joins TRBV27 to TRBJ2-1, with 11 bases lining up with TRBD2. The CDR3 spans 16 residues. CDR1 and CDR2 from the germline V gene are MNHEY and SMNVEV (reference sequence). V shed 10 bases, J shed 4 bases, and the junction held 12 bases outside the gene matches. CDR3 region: CATRNPGTSGYNEQFF. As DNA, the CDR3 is TGTGCCACCCGTAACCCCGGGACTAGCGGTTACAATGAGCAGTTCTTC.

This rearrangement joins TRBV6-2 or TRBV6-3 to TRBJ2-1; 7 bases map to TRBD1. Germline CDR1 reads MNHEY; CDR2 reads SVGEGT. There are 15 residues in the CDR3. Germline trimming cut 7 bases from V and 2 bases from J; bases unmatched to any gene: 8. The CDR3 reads CASISRDSTYNEQFF. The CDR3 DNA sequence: TGTGCCAGCATCTCCCGGGACAGCACCTACAATGAGCAGTTCTTC.

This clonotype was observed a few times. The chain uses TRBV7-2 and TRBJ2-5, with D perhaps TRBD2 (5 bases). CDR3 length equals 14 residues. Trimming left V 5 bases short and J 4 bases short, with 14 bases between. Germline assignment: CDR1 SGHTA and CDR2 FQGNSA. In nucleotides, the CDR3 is TGTGCCAGCAGCCTGACGGGAAGCTCAGAGACCCAGTACTTC. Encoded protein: CASSLTGSSETQYF.

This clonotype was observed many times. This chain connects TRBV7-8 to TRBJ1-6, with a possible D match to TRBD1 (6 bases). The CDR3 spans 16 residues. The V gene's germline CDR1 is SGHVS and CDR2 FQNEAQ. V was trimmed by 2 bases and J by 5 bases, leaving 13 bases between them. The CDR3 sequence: CASSLLRGADNSPLHF. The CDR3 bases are TGTGCCAGCAGCTTACTACGGGGGGCAGATAATTCACCCCTCCACTTT.

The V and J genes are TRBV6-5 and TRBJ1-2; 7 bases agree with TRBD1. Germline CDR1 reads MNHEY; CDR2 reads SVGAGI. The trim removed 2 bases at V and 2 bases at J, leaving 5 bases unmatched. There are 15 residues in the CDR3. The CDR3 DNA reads TGTGCCAGCAGTTACCTGACAGGGCGGAACTATGGCTACACCTTC. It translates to CASSYLTGRNYGYTF.

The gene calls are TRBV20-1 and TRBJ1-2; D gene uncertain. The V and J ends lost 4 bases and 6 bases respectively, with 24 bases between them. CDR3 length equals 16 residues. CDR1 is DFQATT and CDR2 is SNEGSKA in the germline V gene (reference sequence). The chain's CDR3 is CSAMPSGGIKRDGYTF. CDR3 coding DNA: TGCAGTGCTATGCCCTCTGGCGGGATAAAACGCGATGGCTACACCTTC.

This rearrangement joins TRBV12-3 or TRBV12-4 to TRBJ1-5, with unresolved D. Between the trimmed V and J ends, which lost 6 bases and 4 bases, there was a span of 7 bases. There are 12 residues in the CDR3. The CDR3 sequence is CASSLWNQPQHF. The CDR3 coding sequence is TGTGCCAGCAGCCTGTGGAATCAGCCCCAGCATTTT.

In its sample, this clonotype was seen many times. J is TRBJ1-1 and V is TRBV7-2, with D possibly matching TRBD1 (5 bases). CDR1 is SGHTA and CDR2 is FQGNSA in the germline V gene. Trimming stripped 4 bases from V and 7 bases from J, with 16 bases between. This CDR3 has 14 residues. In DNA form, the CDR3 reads TGTGCCAGCAGCTACAAGCGTCTGGGGGTTGAAGCTTTCTTT. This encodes CASSYKRLGVEAFF.

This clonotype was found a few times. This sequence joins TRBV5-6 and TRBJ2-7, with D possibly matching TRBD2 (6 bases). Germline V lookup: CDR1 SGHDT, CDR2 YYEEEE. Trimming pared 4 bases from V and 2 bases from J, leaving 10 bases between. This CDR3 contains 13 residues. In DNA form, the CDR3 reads TGTGCCAGCAGCGGGGAGGCCCCCTACGAGCAGTACTTC. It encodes CASSGEAPYEQYF.

CDR3 DNA sequence: TGTGCCAGCAGCAAATACAGGGTGATTGGGGCCAACGTCCTGACTTTC. This sequence encodes CASSKYRVIGANVLTF. The gene calls are TRBV6-1 and TRBJ2-6; TRBD1 might be the D (6 bases). V gave up 6 bases and J gave up 3 bases, with 15 bases separating them. The CDR3 spans 16 residues. The germline V gene encodes CDR1 MNHNS and CDR2 SASEGT.